This note documents a single TCR beta chain sequence. This may come from a read error, since a much larger clone is one base off. The CDR3 totals 15 residues. Preparing the TCRbeta library involved the use of unique molecular identifiers. One entry per CDR3 protein results from TCRdb running MiXCR on the PCR reads. The profile shows a few hundred thousand distinct CDR3 sequences, approximately 10% of them singletons. These data are taken from a study of T-cell reconstitution after alpha-beta-depleted transplantation in children. The origin of this receptor is a human donor who donated a stem cell graft to a child with acute myeloid leukemia. V gene TRBV12-3 or TRBV12-4 combines with J gene TRBJ2-1; D tentatively fits TRBD1 or TRBD2 (5 bases each). Sequences were derived from PBMCs from the stem cell graft donor, sampled from the stem cell graft. The CDR3: CASSLVLGTYIEQFF. The CDR3 DNA sequence: TGTGCCAGCAGTTTAGTTTTAGGGACCTACATTGAGCAGTTCTTC.